This paragraph covers one T cell receptor (beta chain) sequence. Germline V lookup: CDR1 MNHEY, CDR2 SVGAGI. The CDR3 runs 15 residues. Trimming took 6 bases from V and 4 from J; bases not matched to a gene: 6. The data were taken from a study of blood T cell repertoires in COVID-19. Per the original methods: From reference gene primer amplification, estimates of nucleated cell counts were derived. The table came from immunoSEQ multiplex PCR; TCRdb's copy has only in-frame clones and leaves some out. V, J and clone size reflect that table, while D and trimming were determined from the DNA. The table records 58,000 or so clones, over 70% of them present only once.

The sample consisted of peripheral blood. The clonotype was recovered from a human donor in a cohort sampled during active COVID-19. V gene TRBV6-5 combines with J gene TRBJ1-3; 10 positions match TRBD1. CDR3 DNA sequence: TGTGCCAGCAGGGAGGACAGGGGGGAGGGAAACACCATATATTTT. It specifies CASREDRGEGNTIYF.